The clone carrying this TCR beta chain has just a few counts. What it binds is not known. The sample originates from a study of T-cell reconstitution after alpha-beta-depleted transplantation in children. This CDR3 comprises 18 residues. V dropped 3 bases and J dropped 0 bases, with 21 bases sitting between them. Library preparation (for TCRbeta) was performed with unique molecular identifiers. TCRdb independently ran MiXCR on the PCR reads; one entry per CDR3 protein. Of some 550,000 distinct CDR3 sequences in the sample, 20% to 25% are singletons; the top ten hold 13% to 15%. Broader study findings: Newly produced T cells mostly accounted for T-cell counts and diversity one year post-transplant. In patients about two months after transplant, alpha-beta T cells reportedly arose from several hundred expanded graft clones.

The clonotype originates from a boy under two years old who had a stem cell transplant for acute myeloid leukemia, so the T cells may come from the graft donor. The sample consisted of PBMCs, mostly from graft donor cells, taken 360 days after TCRalphabeta/CD19-depleted stem cell transplant. V gene TRBV12-3 or TRBV12-4 combines with J gene TRBJ2-7; D is tentatively TRBD1 or TRBD2 (5 bases each). Written as DNA, the CDR3 is TGTGCCAGCAGTTTCATCGTCGCTTGGGACCCGGGCTCCTACGAGCAGTACTTC. This gives the protein CASSFIVAWDPGSYEQYF.